This T cell receptor beta chain was captured by sequencing in a study of cytomegalovirus exposure and HLA in healthy donors. PCR involved 60 Vbeta and 13 Jbeta primers. TCRdb's copy holds only in-frame clones and misses some; the assay was immunoSEQ multiplex PCR. The table shows about 86,000 clones, with just over 70% occurring only once. The CDR3 extends over 15 amino acids. Trimming stripped 1 base from V and 4 bases from J, with 11 bases between. Germline V gene data show CDR1 as SGHVS and CDR2 as FQNEAQ. As to this clone: The antigen is unknown.

Study-wide results and limits: Later, an analysis showed that TCR beta chains associated with HLA were more clonally expanded than others that were equally common.

The sequencing sample was made of PBMCs. The chain combines TRBV7-8 with TRBJ1-5; a weak D match, TRBD1 (5 bases). This sequence originates from a man in his sixties in good health and CMV-seronegative. The CDR3 nucleotides are TGTGCCAGCAGCTTAGGCCCGGGGGTAAATCAGCCCCAGCATTTT. Translation gives CASSLGPGVNQPQHF.